The source of this T cell receptor beta chain is a study of blood T cell repertoires in COVID-19. About the research overall: Samples came from the United States, Italy and Spain, spanning acute and convalescent COVID-19. T cells, B-cell-depleted T cells, or PBMCs supplied cDNA or gDNA.

Clones were sequenced by immunoSEQ multiplex PCR, and TCRdb holds only the in-frame ones, with some missing. The sample has more than 150,000 clones, roughly 79% seen once; the top ten hold roughly 12%. The CDR3 loop spans 17 amino acids. CDR1 is SEHNR and CDR2 is FQNEAQ in the germline V gene (reference sequence). V gave up 5 bases and J gave up 2 bases; unmatched junction bases: 10. There are a few counts of this clone. One Seattle source followed patients from active infection through their disease course. The sample taken for sequencing was peripheral blood. This chain links TRBV7-9 with TRBJ2-7, with 12 nucleotides matching TRBD2. This clonotype was sampled from a woman aged 80 or over with COVID-19, enrolled during active disease. CDR3 sequence (DNA): TGTGCCAGCAGCCTCAAGACTAGCGGGAGAGACCCCTACGAGCAGTACTTC. This gives the protein CASSLKTSGRDPYEQYF.